These 9 T cell receptor beta chains were all obtained from the same sample, sequenced in a study of shared T cell receptors in the human thymus. Data came from immunoSEQ multiplex PCR; TCRdb stores just in-frame clones and leaves some out. Of 450,000 to 650,000 clones in the sample, 78% are singletons; the top ten hold 0.01% to 0.015%. A further study also used this sample, focusing on human thymus T cells.

Sequencing was done on a sample of thymocytes. Receptors were obtained from a boy younger than two with a congenital heart defect.

The chain uses TRBV5-6 and TRBJ2-5; 7 bases line up with TRBD1. The V gene end was trimmed by 7 bases and the J gene end by 4 bases; junction bases not matched to a gene: 10. This CDR3 spans 14 amino acids. Germline CDR1 and CDR2: SGHDT and YYEEEE. CDR3 coding DNA: TGTGCCAGCGGGGATGACAGGGCGAGAGAGACCCAGTACTTC. Its protein product is CASGDDRARETQYF.

The rearrangement links TRBV19 to TRBJ1-4; maybe TRBD1 (5 bases). Per germline, CDR1 LNHDA and CDR2 SQIVND (reference sequence). Between the trimmed V and J ends, which lost 6 bases and 8 bases, there was a span of 16 bases. The CDR3 is made up of 14 amino acids. The CDR3 protein is CASRPQGSREKLFF. The CDR3 nucleotides read TGTGCCAGTAGGCCCCAGGGATCTAGGGAAAAACTGTTTTTT.

Notes on this clone: Other DNA sequences in this sample translate to the same CDR3. CDR3 bases: TGTGCCAGCAGCGTAGCCGGGAACTATGGCTACACCTTC. Translated: CASSVAGNYGYTF. The chain joins TRBV9 to TRBJ1-2; D unclear. The ends were cut back, 0 bases at V and 2 bases at J, with 5 bases in the middle. Germline V gives CDR1 SGDLS, CDR2 YYNGEE. This CDR3 has 13 residues. Based on the CDR3 plus reference TRBV9 and TRBJ1-2, the full variable domain is DSGVTQTPKHLITATGQRVTLRCSPRSGDLSVYWYQQSLDQGLQFLIQYYNGEERAKGNILERFSAQQFPDLHSELNLSSLELGDSALYFCASSVAGNYGYTFGSGTRLTVV.

The chain links TRBV2 to TRBJ2-5; the D gene is possibly TRBD2 (6 bases). Per germline, CDR1 SNHLY and CDR2 FYNNEI. Trimming took off 6 bases at V and 5 bases at J, with 16 bases between the two ends. There are 14 residues in the CDR3. CDR3 coding DNA: TGTGCCAGCAGCCTTAGCGGTAGAGGGGAGACCCAGTACTTC. Translation gives CASSLSGRGETQYF.

The J gene is TRBJ1-2, the V gene TRBV28; tentatively, D is TRBD1 (6 bases). CDR1 and CDR2 from the germline V gene are MDHEN and SYDVKM. Trimming took 2 bases from V and 4 from J, leaving 11 bases between them. The CDR3 runs 14 residues. Here the CDR3 reads CASSLNRVSYGYTF. Here the CDR3 DNA reads TGTGCCAGCAGTTTAAACAGGGTCTCCTATGGCTACACCTTC.

This clone was found a few times. The rearrangement links TRBV7-2 to TRBJ2-2; D perhaps matches TRBD1 (5 bases). This CDR3 comprises 15 residues. V gave up 8 bases and J gave up 4 bases, with 17 bases separating them. The germline V gene has CDR1 SGHTA and CDR2 FQGNSA. CDR3 protein: CASSLELRGTGELFF. CDR3 DNA sequence: TGTGCCAGCTCCCTTGAACTAAGGGGCACCGGGGAGCTGTTTTTT. The whole variable domain, filled in from reference TRBV7-2 and TRBJ2-2, reads GAGVSQSPSNKVTEKGKDVELRCDPISGHTALYWYRQSLGQGLEFLIYFQGNSAPDKSGLPSDRFSAERTGGSVSTLTIQRTQQEDSAVYLCASSLELRGTGELFFGEGSRLTVL.

This chain uses TRBV28 with TRBJ2-1; tentatively, D is TRBD2 (6 bases). The V gene lost 0 bases and the J gene lost 9 bases, with 15 bases spanning the gap. Germline CDR1 and CDR2: MDHEN and SYDVKM. This CDR3 region has 15 residues. CDR3 region: CASSLWRGRLGEQFF. The CDR3 DNA follows: TGTGCCAGCAGTTTATGGCGGGGACGACTCGGTGAGCAGTTCTTC.

This chain connects TRBV29-1 to TRBJ2-3; D unclear. The CDR3 loop spans 13 amino acids. Germline CDR1 SQVTM, CDR2 ANQGSEA. V was clipped by 4 bases and J by 0 bases, with 8 bases between them. The CDR3 DNA reads as TGCAGCGTTGCAGACCCTAGCACAGATACGCAGTATTTT. Amino acids: CSVADPSTDTQYF.

The gene calls are TRBV7-9 and TRBJ1-3; 7 nucleotides match TRBD1. The germline gives CDR1 SEHNR, CDR2 FQNEAQ (reference sequence). The ends lost 5 bases at V and 0 bases at J; junction bases unmatched: 4. There are 15 residues in the CDR3. CDR3 sequence reads: CASSQQGTSGNTIYF. The CDR3 nucleotides read TGTGCCAGCAGCCAACAGGGGACCTCTGGAAACACCATATATTTT.